The present entry profiles one T cell receptor beta chain with its context. Its specificity is not known. The patients chosen for sequencing had shown expansion of CD8+CD57+ cells (detected by flow cytometry). Severe acquired aplastic anemia affected all patients. These data originate in a study of CD8+CD57+ T cells in acquired aplastic anemia. General study findings and limits: Patients and controls were not found to differ significantly in CD8+ Simpson's diversity. Patients had roughly 29 CD8+ CDR3 sequences in common with controls (the shared set).

Investigators profiled TCR beta VDJ and CDR3 from genomic DNA template. TCRdb redid the calling of the reads with MiXCR, one entry per CDR3 protein. Among about 290,000 distinct CDR3 sequences listed, 45% to 65% were seen once. The sequence was obtained from a human donor with aplastic anemia. The sequencing input was sorted CD4+, CD8+, or CD8+CD57+ T cells (not recorded which) from PBMCs.

CDR3 DNA sequence: TGCAGCGTGACTGGACAGGGAATCTACGAGCAGTACTTC. This translates into CSVTGQGIYEQYF. The genes are TRBV29-1 and TRBJ2-7; TRBD1 matches 8 bases. With 6 bases clipped from V and 3 bases from J, the junction kept 7 bases outside the gene matches. This CDR3 has 13 residues. Per germline, CDR1 SQVTM and CDR2 ANQGSEA.